The 29 T cell receptor beta chains listed next were all sequenced from one sample in a study of shared clonotypes between healthy human individuals. The table came from immunoSEQ multiplex PCR; TCRdb's copy has only in-frame clones and leaves some out. The sample records roughly 680,000 clones, around 70% being singletons. Sample: memory CD4+ T cells sorted from blood. Subset of the sample: CD45RA-negative fraction. Every receptor here comes from a woman aged 25 to 39 in good health.

The chain links TRBV19 to TRBJ2-7, with 8 nucleotides matching TRBD1. Germline CDR1 LNHDA, CDR2 SQIVND (reference sequence). Germline trimming cut 7 bases from V and 1 base from J; bases unmatched to any gene: 9. This CDR3 has 15 amino acids. CDR3 DNA sequence: TGTGCCAGTACCATTACAGGGGACAGGTCCTACGAGCAGTACTTC. Translated, it gives CASTITGDRSYEQYF.

The V gene is TRBV7-9, the J gene TRBJ2-1, with D unresolved. Trimming took off 6 bases at V and 7 bases at J, with 10 bases between the two ends. The CDR3 loop spans 12 amino acids. CDR1 is SEHNR, CDR2 FQNEAQ, per germline (reference sequence). The CDR3 here is CASRLGRNEQFF. In DNA form, the CDR3 reads TGTGCCAGCAGGTTGGGTAGGAATGAGCAGTTCTTC. The complete variable domain, with remaining parts taken from reference TRBV7-9 and TRBJ2-1, reads DTGVSQNPRHKITKRGQNVTFRCDPISEHNRLYWYRQTLGQGPEFLTYFQNEAQLEKSRLLSDRFSAERPKGSFSTLEIQRTEQGDSAMYLCASRLGRNEQFFGPGTRLTVL.

The genes are TRBV2 and TRBJ1-5; tentatively, D is TRBD1 (5 bases). V lost 3 bases, J lost 4 bases, and 10 bases lay in between. There are 14 residues in the CDR3. CDR1 is SNHLY, CDR2 FYNNEI, per germline. CDR3 bases: TGTGCCAGCAGTGACAGGGTATTAAATCAGCCCCAGCATTTT. Protein: CASSDRVLNQPQHF.

With respect to this clone: Within the sample, other DNA sequences also encode this same CDR3. The CDR3 is CASSIQSGNTIYF. The CDR3 DNA reads TGTGCCAGTAGTATACAGTCTGGAAACACCATATATTTT. V is TRBV19 and J is TRBJ1-3, with D unclear. Germline V gene data show CDR1 as LNHDA and CDR2 as SQIVND (reference sequence). This CDR3 contains 13 residues. V was trimmed by 2 bases and J by 1 base, leaving 3 bases between them.

This chain uses TRBV4-2 with TRBJ2-3, with 7 nucleotides matching TRBD1. The CDR3 is 19 residues long. Germline CDR1 is LGHNA and CDR2 is YNFKEQ. The V and J ends lost 0 bases and 4 bases, in that order; junction bases with no gene match: 16. The CDR3 reads CASSQERGLARRRSDTQYF. For the CDR3, the DNA is TGTGCCAGCAGCCAAGAGAGGGGGCTAGCTCGAAGGCGCTCAGATACGCAGTATTTT.

The V call is TRBV6-6, the J call TRBJ2-1; D tentatively fits TRBD1 or TRBD2 (5 bases each). CDR1 is MNHNY, CDR2 SVGAGI, per germline (reference sequence). The CDR3 has 14 residues. V lost 5 bases and J 8 bases, leaving 16 bases between the germline ends. The CDR3 nucleotides are TGTGCCAGCAGTCCCGGGCCTGGGGACCATGAGCAGTTCTTC. It specifies CASSPGPGDHEQFF.

The chain combines TRBV6-6 with TRBJ1-5, with D hard to call. This CDR3 region has 14 residues. The ends were cut back, 5 bases at V and 0 bases at J, with 8 bases in the middle. The germline CDR1 and CDR2 sequences are MNHNY and SVGAGI (reference sequence). CDR3 nucleotide sequence: TGTGCCAGCAGTGCGGAGCATAGCAATCAGCCCCAGCATTTT. Translation: CASSAEHSNQPQHF.

This clone was counted between two and nine times. This chain joins TRBV5-1 and TRBJ2-1; the D gene is possibly TRBD1 (5 bases). Trimming pared 7 bases from V and 6 bases from J, leaving 11 bases between. Germline V gene lookup returns CDR1 SGHRS and CDR2 YFSETQ. The CDR3 spans 12 residues. The CDR3 loop reads CASRYDSNEQFF. CDR3 DNA sequence: TGCGCCAGCCGCTACGACAGCAATGAGCAGTTCTTC.

The chain recombines TRBV5-4 with TRBJ2-3; tentative D call: TRBD1 (5 bases). The germline V gene encodes CDR1 SGHNT and CDR2 YYREEE (reference sequence). The CDR3 consists of 17 residues. V lost 4 bases to trimming and J lost 0 bases, with 18 bases between them. The CDR3 is CASSPNPGPLSTDTQYF. As DNA, the CDR3 is TGTGCCAGCAGCCCGAACCCAGGGCCCTTAAGCACAGATACGCAGTATTTT.

V is TRBV28 and J is TRBJ2-7, with 12 bases that match TRBD1. With 4 bases clipped from V and 4 bases from J, the junction kept 8 bases outside the gene matches. The CDR3 runs to 16 residues. Germline V gene data show CDR1 as MDHEN and CDR2 as SYDVKM. CDR3 amino acids: CASSSGTGGAWYEQYF. The CDR3, as DNA: TGTGCCAGCAGTTCCGGGACAGGGGGCGCTTGGTACGAGCAGTACTTC.

V usage is TRBV18 and J usage is TRBJ1-1; D is unclear. This CDR3 region has 13 residues. In germline, CDR1 is KGHSH, CDR2 LQKENI. V was clipped by 6 bases and J by 7 bases, with 15 bases between them. The CDR3 region is CASSAVGRGEAFF. The CDR3 nucleotides are TGTGCCAGCTCGGCTGTGGGTCGTGGTGAAGCTTTCTTT.

This clone showed up just once. The V and J genes are TRBV7-8 and TRBJ2-3; 10 bases line up with TRBD2. J gave up 5 bases and V 0 bases, and 5 bases lay outside the gene matches. The CDR3 covers 16 residues. Per germline, CDR1 SGHVS and CDR2 FQNEAQ. CDR3 in DNA: TGTGCCAGCAGCTTAGCGTCTAGCGGGAGTAAAGATACGCAGTATTTT. It specifies CASSLASSGSKDTQYF.

The chain joins TRBV5-1 to TRBJ2-1, with TRBD1 as a possible D gene (6 bases). This CDR3 is 15 amino acids long. Looked up from germline, CDR1 is SGHRS and CDR2 is YFSETQ. Trimming removed 3 bases at V and 2 bases at J, with 12 bases between. The CDR3 protein is CASSYTRGPYNEQFF. The CDR3 DNA reads as TGCGCCAGCAGCTACACCAGGGGTCCCTACAATGAGCAGTTCTTC.

The V gene is TRBV5-4, the J gene TRBJ2-2, with D perhaps TRBD2 (6 bases). Germline CDR1 reads SGHNT; CDR2 reads YYREEE (reference sequence). The CDR3 covers 16 residues. The V end lost 4 bases, the J end lost 4 bases, and 17 bases lay between the germline ends. CDR3 sequence (DNA): TGTGCCAGCAGCCGACCGGGCGGGGCAACCACCGGGGAGCTGTTTTTT. Its translation is CASSRPGGATTGELFF.

The chain uses TRBV28 and TRBJ2-1; the match to TRBD2 covers 10 bases. The ends lost 1 base at V and 8 bases at J; junction bases unmatched: 5. The CDR3 has 15 amino acids. Looked up from germline, CDR1 is MDHEN and CDR2 is SYDVKM. The CDR3 loop reads CASSLSTSGKDEQFF. The CDR3 nucleotides read TGTGCCAGCAGTTTATCCACTAGCGGGAAGGATGAGCAGTTCTTC. Drawing the rest from reference TRBV28 and TRBJ2-1, the complete variable domain is DVKVTQSSRYLVKRTGEKVFLECVQDMDHENMFWYRQDPGLGLRLIYFSYDVKMKEKGDIPEGYSVSREKKERFSLILESASTNQTSMYLCASSLSTSGKDEQFFGPGTRLTVL.

Of note for this clone: A much larger clone sits a single nucleotide away, making a read error possible. This chain uses TRBV6-1 with TRBJ2-5, with 10 bases matching TRBD1. The germline CDR1 and CDR2 sequences are MNHNS and SASEGT. J gave up 5 bases and V 6 bases, and 0 bases lay outside the gene matches. This CDR3 has 12 amino acids. The CDR3 region is CASRGQGETQYF. The CDR3 DNA reads TGTGCCAGCAGGGGACAGGGGGAGACCCAGTACTTC.

The rearrangement links TRBV11-2 to TRBJ1-2, with a tentative D call TRBD1 (5 bases). Deletions cut 0 bases from V and 8 bases from J, with 19 bases between. Germline V gene lookup returns CDR1 SGHAT and CDR2 FQNNGV. This CDR3 contains 16 residues. DNA for the CDR3: TGTGCCAGCAGCTTAGATTCCCAGGGAAGGGCTGGCGGCTACACCTTC. It is translated as CASSLDSQGRAGGYTF.

The chain carries TRBV28 and TRBJ2-7; D remains unclear. Trimming shortened V by 2 bases and J by 6 bases, and 8 bases separated the two germline ends. The CDR3 contains 12 residues. The V gene's germline CDR1 is MDHEN and CDR2 SYDVKM. CDR3 nucleotides: TGTGCCAGCAGTTTAGGGTGGGGCGAGCAGTACTTC. Amino acid sequence: CASSLGWGEQYF.

The J gene is TRBJ1-5, the V gene TRBV4-1; a weak D match, TRBD1 (5 bases). The CDR3 extends over 16 amino acids. Trimming removed 5 bases at V and 2 bases at J, with 16 bases between. The V gene's germline CDR1 is MGHRA and CDR2 YSYEKL. The CDR3 spells CASSTGTLRRNQPQHF. The CDR3 region has the DNA TGCGCCAGCAGCACCGGGACGCTAAGACGCAATCAGCCCCAGCATTTT.

Concerning this clone itself: The same CDR3 arises from other DNA sequences in this sample as well. The chain recombines TRBV5-1 with TRBJ1-3, with D unresolved. V shed 0 bases and J shed 0 bases, with 4 bases lying between them. Germline V lookup: CDR1 SGHRS, CDR2 YFSETQ. The CDR3 consists of 14 residues. This CDR3 is CASSLAASGNTIYF. The CDR3 DNA is TGCGCCAGCAGCTTGGCCGCCTCTGGAAACACCATATATTTT.

This CDR3 reads CASSRTGQGAKEQYF. DNA of the CDR3: TGCGCCAGCAGTCGTACCGGACAGGGGGCGAAAGAGCAGTACTTC. The V and J genes are TRBV5-1 and TRBJ2-7, with 11 bases fitting TRBD1. Germline CDR1 is SGHRS and CDR2 is YFSETQ. V lost 5 bases and J lost 7; bases outside the gene matches: 11. The CDR3 is 15 residues long.

For the CDR3, the DNA is TGTGCCAGCTCACTTTATGACAGGGAGAGCGAGCAGTACTTC. It codes for CASSLYDRESEQYF. The chain uses TRBV18 and TRBJ2-7; 7 nucleotides match TRBD1. The CDR3 is 14 residues long. In germline, CDR1 is KGHSH, CDR2 LQKENI. V shed 4 bases, J shed 6 bases, and the junction held 9 bases outside the gene matches.

The rearrangement joins TRBV5-4 to TRBJ2-4, with 7 bases aligning to TRBD2. Germline CDR1 reads SGHNT; CDR2 reads YYREEE (reference sequence). The CDR3 has 14 amino acids. Unmatched junction bases numbered 7, after V lost 0 bases and J lost 10 bases. The CDR3 DNA reads as TGTGCCAGCAGCTTGGACGGGAGGTTGGAAATTCAGTACTTC. Translating gives CASSLDGRLEIQYF.

This clone was seen more than once but under ten times. The chain is built from TRBV7-9 and TRBJ1-2, with D possibly TRBD1 on 5 matching bases. Germline values: CDR1 SEHNR, CDR2 FQNEAQ (reference sequence). V gave up 3 bases and J gave up 3 bases, with 11 bases separating them. The CDR3 is made up of 14 amino acids. The CDR3 loop reads CASSFPTDYYGYTF. The CDR3, as DNA: TGTGCCAGCAGCTTCCCGACAGACTACTATGGCTACACCTTC.

In its sample, this clone was seen a few times. The chain couples TRBV7-2 to TRBJ1-1; TRBD1 might be the D (5 bases). The germline CDR1 and CDR2 sequences are SGHTA and FQGNSA. The V end lost 8 bases, the J end lost 1 base, and 14 bases lay between the germline ends. This CDR3 comprises 14 residues. The CDR3 loop reads CASSWVGGNTEAFF. CDR3 DNA sequence: TGTGCCAGCTCCTGGGTCGGGGGGAACACTGAAGCTTTCTTT.

The gene calls are TRBV27 and TRBJ2-1; 8 bases agree with TRBD2. Trimming removed 7 bases from V and 4 bases from J; junction bases left unmatched: 6. The CDR3 totals 14 residues. CDR1 and CDR2 (germline): MNHEY, SMNVEV (reference sequence). The CDR3 nucleotides read TGTGCCAGCAAGAGCGGGAGTCCTTACAATGAGCAGTTCTTC. It translates to CASKSGSPYNEQFF.

The chain joins TRBV2 to TRBJ2-1, with 11 bases identical to TRBD2. V shed 7 bases, J shed 7 bases, and the junction held 9 bases outside the gene matches. This CDR3 spans 15 amino acids. Germline V gene lookup returns CDR1 SNHLY and CDR2 FYNNEI. CDR3 residues: CASNLLAGVRNEQFF. The CDR3 DNA reads as TGTGCCAGCAACCTACTAGCGGGAGTCAGGAATGAGCAGTTCTTC.

The rearrangement uses TRBV2 and TRBJ1-2, with D perhaps TRBD1 (5 bases). Germline V gene sequence: CDR1 SNHLY, CDR2 FYNNEI. CDR3 length: 13 amino acids. The V end lost 2 bases, the J end lost 6 bases, and 10 bases lay between the germline ends. CDR3 protein: CASSEFGANGYTF. The CDR3 DNA reads TGTGCCAGCAGTGAATTCGGGGCGAATGGCTACACCTTC.

The chain couples TRBV6-5 to TRBJ1-5; the D gene is possibly TRBD1 (5 bases). The CDR3 is made up of 14 amino acids. CDR1 MNHEY and CDR2 SVGAGI come from the germline V gene. V shed 4 bases and J shed 4 bases, with 11 bases lying between them. CDR3 sequence (DNA): TGTGCCAGCAGTTCCGGGACGCCTAATCAGCCCCAGCATTTT. Amino acids: CASSSGTPNQPQHF.